This TCR beta chain was observed in a study of blood T cell repertoires in COVID-19. It was during active infection that Seattle patients were enrolled and then longitudinally followed. V lost 1 base to trimming and J lost 4 bases, with 13 bases between them. Germline V gene data show CDR1 as KGHSH and CDR2 as LQKENI. The CDR3 spans 15 residues. Assay used: immunoSEQ multiplex PCR; TCRdb lists only in-frame clones, some missing. Here the sample spans around 26,000 clones, roughly four fifths being singletons. The chain links TRBV18 to TRBJ1-1; weak D call: TRBD1 (6 bases). The clonotype was recovered from a woman between 70 and 85 years old with COVID-19, enrolled during active disease. Sequences were obtained from peripheral blood. This CDR3 is CASSPRGQRGTEAFF. The CDR3 region has the DNA TGTGCCAGCTCACCACGGGGGCAAAGAGGCACTGAAGCTTTCTTT.